This TCR beta chain emerged from a study of Graves' ophthalmopathy and Graves' hyperthyroidism (dated by TCRdb to the late 2010s). Broadly, across the study: Peripheral blood was collected before any treatment was given, at the time of initial diagnosis. To explore V-J signatures that separate ophthalmopathy from hyperthyroidism, a discovery set of around 97 patients was enrolled, consisting of more than 40 with ophthalmopathy and roughly 60 with stable hyperthyroidism. An independent validation cohort was composed of around 19 hyperthyroidism patients and 17 patients who later progressed from hyperthyroidism to ophthalmopathy. The study used TCR beta repertoire signatures to distinguish Graves' ophthalmopathy from Graves' hyperthyroidism and to predict progression to ophthalmopathy. In over 5 hyperthyroidism patients, the T-cell repertoire of thyroid tissue was compared with the T-cell repertoire of blood. After sampling, hyperthyroidism patients received methimazole starting at 30 mg daily, and ophthalmopathy patients received high-dose intravenous methylprednisolone. In total, around 140 blood samples were TCR-sequenced: roughly 45 ophthalmopathy, some 75 hyperthyroidism and around 17 hyperthyroidism-to-ophthalmopathy patients. Points the paper makes about the study in general: Most expanded thyroid clonotypes with a frequency above 0.001 also appeared in blood, which suggests that blood repertoires may reflect the immune response in the thyroid. In validation, the model predicted ophthalmopathy progression with about 64% sensitivity and 72.22% specificity; around twelve predicted patients were CT-confirmed with GO in a median of approximately 6.5 months. No statistical method was used to predetermine the sample size, and group allocation was not hidden from the investigators. In cross-validation, the 13-signature model distinguished ophthalmopathy from stable hyperthyroidism with around 90% sensitivity and 81.08% specificity, while in the test set the corresponding values were about 80% and 75%.

For repertoire sequencing, TCR beta CDR3 regions were amplified from RNA transcripts. The first round of RT-PCR was done with HTBI primers and the Qiagen OneStep RT-PCR kit, and was followed by a second round of multiplex PCR, then size selection and purification. Libraries were sequenced on an Illumina HiSeq2000 using paired-end 100 bp reads. Processing in the source paper ran as follows. Reads were processed with SOAPnuke, discarding reads with adapters, uncalled bases, mean Phred below 15, or no exact constant-primer or identifier match. High-quality paired reads were merged with COPE v1.2.5. Each unique nucleotide sequence was defined as a clonotype, and clonotypes were aligned to IMGT TRB V, D and J references with MiTCR v1.1. Only V-J combinations with frequency above 0.0001 were analysed, covering about 99% of repertoires. A TCR clonal expansion and chaos score per V-J combination was defined as the ratio of F50 clonal expansion to chaos observed in the TCRdist matrix. Welch's t-statistics and random forest were used to reduce the features to 13 V-J combinations, which were then used as input to a naive Bayes classifier. Thyroid-blood repertoire similarity was quantified with the Morisita-Horn index. TCRdb took the public reads, trimmed them with fastp at Q25, ran MiXCR for clone calling and kept in-frame beta chains. Each CDR3 protein appears once, grouped with its most common genes and DNA. The V and J calls reflect TCRdb's pipeline rather than the authors' work. Present in this sample are 300,000 or so distinct CDR3 sequences, roughly a sixth of which were seen just once. Clones ranked in the top ten supply around 12% of the sample.

Ophthalmopathy patients had moderately to severely active disease, Clinical Activity Score of at least 3, NOSPECS grade of at least 4, and disease duration under 3 months. Patients were excluded if they had other autoimmune diseases, uncontrolled infections, pregnancy or lactation. Clinical symptoms, serum thyroxine, TRAb, thyroid ultrasound and orbital computed tomography were used for diagnosis. Ficoll-Paque density gradient centrifugation was used to isolate PBMCs from around 9.1 ml of fresh peripheral blood. Total RNA was extracted using Trizol reagent, and RNA quality was checked on an Agilent 2100 Bioanalyzer. The germline V gene (reference sequence) gives CDR1 as PRHDT and CDR2 as FYEKMQ. The CDR3 measures 17 amino acids from cysteine to phenylalanine. Kept here is only the CDR3 DNA, which spans 51 bases and is read in frame from base 1. Between the V and J ends, shortened by 4 bases and 2 bases respectively, the junction contains 20 bases.

As to this clonotype: The antigen it recognizes is unknown. No qualities accompany the bases; no much larger clone lies one base away.

The chain joins TRBV13 to TRBJ2-5; TRBD2 is a weak D gene call, 7 bases matching. The receptor was derived from an adult man with Graves' ophthalmopathy. Specimen: peripheral blood. The nucleotide sequence is given as TGTGCCAGCAGCTCATTTCCCCAGGGGCGGGAGCAAGAGACCCAGTACTTC. Translated, it gives CASSSFPQGREQETQYF.